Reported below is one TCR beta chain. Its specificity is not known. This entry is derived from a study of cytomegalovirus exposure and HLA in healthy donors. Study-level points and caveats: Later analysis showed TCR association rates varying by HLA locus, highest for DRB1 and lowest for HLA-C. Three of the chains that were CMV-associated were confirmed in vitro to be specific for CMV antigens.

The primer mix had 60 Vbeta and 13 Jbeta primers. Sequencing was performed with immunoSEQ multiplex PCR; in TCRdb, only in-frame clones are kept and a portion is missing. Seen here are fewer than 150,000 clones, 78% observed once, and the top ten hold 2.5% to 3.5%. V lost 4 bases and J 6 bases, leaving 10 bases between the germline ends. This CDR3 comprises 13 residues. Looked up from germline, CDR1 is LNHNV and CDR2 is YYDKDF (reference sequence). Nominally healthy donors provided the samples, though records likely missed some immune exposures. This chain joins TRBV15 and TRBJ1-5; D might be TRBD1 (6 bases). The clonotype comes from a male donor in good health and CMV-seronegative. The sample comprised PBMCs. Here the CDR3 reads CATSNRVGQPQHF. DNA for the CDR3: TGTGCCACCAGCAACAGGGTGGGTCAGCCCCAGCATTTT.